The clone carrying this TCR beta chain was seen at least ten times. This record comes from a study of low-dose radiotherapy and immunotherapy resistance in tumors. cDNA synthesis used a TRAV/TRBV-specific primer set for both chains. TCRs were amplified for roughly 20 PCR cycles with a constant-region primer and V-primer adapter. MiXCR, applied by TCRdb to the reads, yields one record per CDR3 protein. The sample consists of about 89,000 distinct CDR3 sequences, 9.4% of them appearing once. V lost 5 bases and J 0 bases, leaving 11 bases between the germline ends. Germline CDR1 is MNHEY and CDR2 is SMNVEV (reference sequence). CDR3 length: 16 amino acids. Time point defined: before trial treatment.

This material consisted of PBMCs, taken before treatment. The chain recombines TRBV27 with TRBJ2-6, with D uncertain. The TCR comes from a male donor with prostate cancer. The CDR3: CASSPQASSGANVLTF. Here the CDR3 DNA reads TGTGCCAGCAGTCCCCAGGCTAGCTCTGGGGCCAACGTCCTGACTTTC.